Below, 32 T cell receptor beta chains from the same sample are listed, as sequenced in a study of CD8 T cells in ankylosing spondylitis (dated by TCRdb to the late 2010s). Overall study outcomes, separate from this receptor: A TCR beta motif of several highly homologous amino acid variants appeared characteristic of blood from ankylosing spondylitis patients.

The receptor library was made with 5' RACE. Sequencing relied on an Illumina HiSeq 2500. TCRdb trimmed the raw reads at Q25, called clones with MiXCR and kept productive beta chains. Every entry covers one CDR3 protein and lists the most common genes and DNA from its rows. The sample table contains 800,000 to 900,000 distinct CDR3 sequences; only one count was recorded for about an eighth of them. The ten largest clones capture approximately 0.51% of the sample. What these receptors recognize is not known. The sample taken for sequencing was blood, either unsorted or a sorted T cell fraction (not recorded which). The receptors here all came from a male donor with ankylosing spondylitis.

This clonotype was detected a few times. The chain uses TRBV4-3 and TRBJ2-3; D possibly corresponds to TRBD1 (6 bases). Trimming cost V 2 bases and J 5 bases, with 11 bases left between them. CDR3 size: 14 residues. CDR1 is LGHNA and CDR2 is YSLEER in the germline V gene. CDR3 DNA sequence: TGCGCCAGCAGCCAATCCACAGGGTTAGATACGCAGTATTTT. Its protein is CASSQSTGLDTQYF.

The chain combines TRBV18 with TRBJ1-1; the match to TRBD1 covers 9 bases. CDR3 length: 15 amino acids. V was pared by 2 bases and J by 5 bases, with 6 bases of the junction left unmatched. Germline assignment: CDR1 KGHSH and CDR2 LQKENI. The CDR3, as DNA: TGTGCCAGCTCACCATCTTCCGGGACAGGGACTGAAGCTTTCTTT. The encoded protein is CASSPSSGTGTEAFF.

In its sample, this clonotype was seen a few times. This chain joins TRBV7-9 and TRBJ1-6; D gene unclear. CDR1 SEHNR and CDR2 FQNEAQ come from the germline V gene (reference sequence). Trimming removed 5 bases at V and 8 bases at J, with 10 bases between. CDR3 length: 13 amino acids. CDR3 residues: CASSVLPDSPLHF. DNA of the CDR3: TGTGCCAGCAGCGTACTCCCCGATTCACCCCTCCACTTT.

This clonotype has a handful of counts. CDR3 DNA: TGCAGTGCAACCTTAGCGGGAGCGGGCACCGGGGAGCTGTTTTTT. It is translated as CSATLAGAGTGELFF. The J gene is TRBJ2-2, the V gene TRBV20-1, with 9 bases that match TRBD2. This CDR3 spans 15 amino acids. Germline values: CDR1 DFQATT, CDR2 SNEGSKA (reference sequence). V lost 6 bases, J lost 4 bases, and 9 bases stayed unmatched.

This chain uses TRBV7-2 with TRBJ1-3; D remains unclear. This CDR3 spans 14 amino acids. V was trimmed by 5 bases and J by 4 bases, leaving 12 bases between them. Per the germline V gene, CDR1 is SGHTA and CDR2 is FQGNSA. The CDR3 DNA reads TGTGCCAGCAGCCTCACTAGGTTCGGAAACACCATATATTTT. Amino acid sequence: CASSLTRFGNTIYF.

This clonotype was detected a few times. The J gene is TRBJ2-3, the V gene TRBV6-2 or TRBV6-3; D uncertain. Germline loops: CDR1 MNHEY, CDR2 SVGEGT. With 4 bases removed from V and 4 bases from J, the gap between germline ends came to 15 bases. CDR3 length: 15 residues. The CDR3 sequence is CASSFRRLSADTQYF. The DNA of the CDR3 is TGTGCCAGCAGTTTTCGACGCCTGAGCGCAGATACGCAGTATTTT.

In this sample, this clonotype turned up a few times. The J gene is TRBJ2-1, the V gene TRBV6-5, with TRBD2 identical over 8 bases. Germline V CDR1 and CDR2: MNHEY, SVGAGI. Losses at the gene ends were 0 bases for V and 7 bases for J; bases not matched to a gene: 5. The CDR3 consists of 15 residues. In DNA, the CDR3 is TGTGCCAGCAGTTACTCGGGGGGCGGGGGGAATGAGCAGTTCTTC. Protein product: CASSYSGGGGNEQFF.

This clonotype was observed a few times. V gene TRBV12-3 or TRBV12-4 combines with J gene TRBJ2-2; 7 bases line up with TRBD1. With V trimmed by 5 bases and J by 4 bases, 4 bases remained unmatched. This CDR3 has 14 amino acids. The chain's CDR3 is CASSLGQVTGELFF. CDR3 nucleotides: TGTGCCAGCAGTCTAGGACAGGTCACCGGGGAGCTGTTTTTT.

This clonotype was picked up a small number of times. This chain joins TRBV20-1 and TRBJ1-6; D is unclear. The V and J ends lost 0 bases and 7 bases respectively, with 10 bases between them. The CDR3 totals 14 residues. Germline values: CDR1 DFQATT, CDR2 SNEGSKA (reference sequence). The CDR3 DNA reads as TGCAGTGCTAGAGAGGCACGCTTAAATTCACCCCTCCACTTT. This codes for CSAREARLNSPLHF.

The table lists this clonotype with a few counts. The V and J genes are TRBV7-2 and TRBJ2-7; D is unclear. Germline V CDR1 and CDR2: SGHTA, FQGNSA. The V end lost 1 base, the J end lost 6 bases, and 10 bases lay between the germline ends. The CDR3 consists of 13 residues. The CDR3 spells CASSLGLTPEQYF. The CDR3 nucleotides are TGTGCCAGCAGCTTAGGTCTTACCCCCGAGCAGTACTTC.

Many counts were recorded for this clonotype. The chain has TRBV7-2 and TRBJ2-7, with D possibly matching TRBD2 (5 bases). Trimming left V 3 bases short and J 1 base short, with 7 bases between. Germline loops: CDR1 SGHTA, CDR2 FQGNSA. The CDR3 consists of 13 residues. CDR3: CASSLRTSYEQYF. DNA of the CDR3: TGTGCCAGCAGCTTGCGGACTTCCTACGAGCAGTACTTC.

V and J are TRBV29-1 and TRBJ2-3, with D tentatively TRBD1 or TRBD2 (5 bases each). Trimming removed 3 bases from V and 6 bases from J, with 19 bases in between. Per the germline V gene, CDR1 is SQVTM and CDR2 is ANQGSEA. The CDR3 is made up of 15 amino acids. The chain's CDR3 is CSVDGAGFGGDTQYF. DNA of the CDR3: TGCAGCGTTGACGGGGCAGGGTTCGGTGGGGATACGCAGTATTTT.

The chain is built from TRBV25-1 and TRBJ2-4, with a tentative D call TRBD1 (6 bases). The CDR3 totals 14 residues. V dropped 7 bases and J dropped 5 bases, with 15 bases sitting between them. CDR1 and CDR2 (germline): MGHDK, SYGVNS. CDR3 protein: CASTPRDKENIQYF. The DNA of the CDR3 is TGTGCCAGCACCCCCCGGGACAAAGAAAACATTCAGTACTTC.

This clonotype has ten or more counts. V is TRBV5-4 and J is TRBJ2-7; D not certain. Germline V gene lookup returns CDR1 SGHNT and CDR2 YYREEE (reference sequence). The CDR3 is 13 amino acids. V was pared by 1 base and J by 9 bases, with 14 bases between. The DNA of the CDR3 is TGTGCCAGCAGCTTGAAGGGCAACTCGGTGCAGTACTTC. Translating gives CASSLKGNSVQYF.

A few counts support this clonotype. The genes are TRBV4-2 and TRBJ2-5, with TRBD1 identical over 8 bases. The germline gives CDR1 LGHNA, CDR2 YNFKEQ. This CDR3 is 16 amino acids long. With V trimmed by 2 bases and J by 5 bases, 10 bases remained unmatched. Written as DNA, the CDR3 is TGTGCCAGCAGCCAATCCACGACAGGGGCGGGGGAGACCCAGTACTTC. It codes for CASSQSTTGAGETQYF.

The chain links TRBV9 to TRBJ2-3, with a tentative D call TRBD2 (6 bases). The V gene lost 1 base and the J gene lost 8 bases, with 14 bases spanning the gap. Germline loops: CDR1 SGDLS, CDR2 YYNGEE. The CDR3 contains 14 residues. DNA of the CDR3: TGTGCCAGCAGCGTACAGGCTAGCGTGGGTACGCAGTATTTT. This codes for CASSVQASVGTQYF.

The chain carries TRBV6-5 and TRBJ2-1; D may be TRBD2 (6 bases). CDR1 MNHEY and CDR2 SVGAGI come from the germline V gene. This CDR3 contains 15 residues. V lost 3 bases to trimming and J lost 0 bases, with 9 bases between them. The CDR3 coding sequence is TGTGCCAGCAGTTATCGGCGGGACTCCTACAATGAGCAGTTCTTC. Translated: CASSYRRDSYNEQFF.

This clonotype was observed a few times. Written as DNA, the CDR3 is TGTGCCAGCAGTTACTCGGGCAGTCGGCGCTCACCCCTCCACTTT. Translating gives CASSYSGSRRSPLHF. The rearrangement uses TRBV6-5 and TRBJ1-6; no clear D gene. Germline lookup yields CDR1 MNHEY and CDR2 SVGAGI. This CDR3 is 15 amino acids long. V shed 0 bases and J shed 10 bases, with 13 bases lying between them.

The gene calls are TRBV7-2 and TRBJ2-5, with no clear D. Germline CDR1 and CDR2: SGHTA and FQGNSA. V lost 4 bases and J 2 bases, leaving 14 bases between the germline ends. The CDR3 covers 15 residues. The CDR3 sequence is CASSSPSDGQETQYF. The DNA of the CDR3 is TGTGCCAGCAGCTCACCATCGGACGGACAAGAGACCCAGTACTTC.

This clonotype was recorded a few times. The chain recombines TRBV12-3 or TRBV12-4 with TRBJ2-2, with 8 nucleotides matching TRBD2. The CDR3 is 16 residues long. V was clipped by 3 bases and J by 5 bases; unmatched bases: 8. The CDR3 bases are TGTGCCAGCAGTTTGGGTTCGGGGGGGAGGACCGGGGAGCTGTTTTTT. Amino acid sequence: CASSLGSGGRTGELFF.

J is TRBJ2-7 and V is TRBV4-3; D is undetermined. V was pared by 0 bases and J by 2 bases, with 8 bases between. This CDR3 comprises 14 residues. Germline lookup yields CDR1 LGHNA and CDR2 YSLEER. The CDR3 region is CASSQDYLTYEQYF. The CDR3 region has the DNA TGCGCCAGCAGCCAAGATTACCTGACCTACGAGCAGTACTTC.

The chain uses TRBV20-1 and TRBJ2-7, with TRBD2 matching 11 bases. V lost 3 bases, J lost 1 base, and 11 bases stayed unmatched. The CDR3 extends over 17 amino acids. Germline assignment: CDR1 DFQATT and CDR2 SNEGSKA (reference sequence). The CDR3 loop is CSARSTGTSGGSYEQYF. CDR3 nucleotides: TGCAGTGCTAGGTCTACCGGGACTAGCGGAGGGTCCTACGAGCAGTACTTC.

This clonotype was seen a few times. The V and J genes are TRBV11-1 and TRBJ1-1; 8 bases map to TRBD1. There are 17 residues in the CDR3. The trim removed 4 bases at V and 0 bases at J, leaving 10 bases unmatched. Per germline, CDR1 SGHAT and CDR2 FQDESV (reference sequence). The CDR3 DNA follows: TGTGCCAGCAGCTGGGGGGCAGGGGGCACCATGAACACTGAAGCTTTCTTT. The encoded protein is CASSWGAGGTMNTEAFF. The full variable domain, in which reference TRBV11-1 and TRBJ1-1 provide the parts outside the CDR3, is EAEVAQSPRYKITEKSQAVAFWCDPISGHATLYWYRQILGQGPELLVQFQDESVVDDSQLPKDRFSAERLKGVDSTLKIQPAELGDSAMYLCASSWGAGGTMNTEAFFGQGTRLTVV.

The rearrangement links TRBV18 to TRBJ2-7; the match to TRBD2 covers 11 bases. The CDR3 spans 15 residues. In germline, CDR1 is KGHSH, CDR2 LQKENI. The V segment lost 2 bases and the J segment 4 bases; nucleotides outside the gene matches: 4. In DNA form, the CDR3 reads TGTGCCAGCTCACCAATAGCGGGAGGGAATTACGAGCAGTACTTC. Amino acid sequence: CASSPIAGGNYEQYF.

This clonotype was detected a few times. The chain recombines TRBV7-9 with TRBJ2-1, with 11 bases aligning to TRBD2. Germline CDR1 SEHNR, CDR2 FQNEAQ (reference sequence). This CDR3 has 14 amino acids. V was pared by 5 bases and J by 5 bases, with 2 bases of the junction left unmatched. The CDR3 loop reads CASSRGLADNEQFF. The CDR3 DNA sequence: TGTGCCAGCAGCCGGGGACTAGCGGACAATGAGCAGTTCTTC.

This clonotype was observed many times. The chain employs TRBV6-1 and TRBJ2-7; maybe TRBD2 (6 bases). The CDR3 is 14 residues long. Germline CDR1 is MNHNS and CDR2 is SASEGT. Trimming cost V 8 bases and J 6 bases, with 20 bases left between them. Written as DNA, the CDR3 is TGTGCCAGCGGGGACGGGACTCAAAGCGCCGAGCAGTACTTC. This codes for CASGDGTQSAEQYF.

This clonotype was seen a handful of times. The chain employs TRBV6-5 and TRBJ2-5; D is ambiguous. CDR1 and CDR2 (germline): MNHEY, SVGAGI. The V gene lost 2 bases and the J gene lost 2 bases, with 12 bases spanning the gap. The CDR3 totals 15 residues. As DNA, the CDR3 is TGTGCCAGCAGTTACCTCCTCGGCTCACAAGAGACCCAGTACTTC. Protein product: CASSYLLGSQETQYF.

In its sample, this clonotype was seen many times. The chain uses TRBV5-1 and TRBJ2-5, with TRBD2 matching 9 bases. The CDR3 contains 15 residues. Germline V lookup: CDR1 SGHRS, CDR2 YFSETQ. V shed 4 bases and J 1 base; nucleotides not matched to a gene: 5. CDR3 DNA sequence: TGCGCCAGCAGCGGGGTAGCGGGGGCCCAAGAGACCCAGTACTTC. Protein product: CASSGVAGAQETQYF.

This clonotype appeared many times. The chain links TRBV12-3 or TRBV12-4 to TRBJ1-1; the match to TRBD1 covers 7 bases. CDR3 length equals 13 residues. Germline trimming cut 5 bases from V and 9 bases from J; bases unmatched to any gene: 9. This CDR3 is CASSRQGIRKAFF. In DNA form, the CDR3 reads TGTGCCAGCAGTCGACAGGGAATAAGAAAAGCTTTCTTT.

This clonotype was seen ten or more times. The rearrangement joins TRBV15 to TRBJ2-7; 7 nucleotides align to TRBD1. Looked up from germline, CDR1 is LNHNV and CDR2 is YYDKDF (reference sequence). The V segment lost 0 bases and the J segment 2 bases; nucleotides outside the gene matches: 4. The CDR3 length is 15 residues. The CDR3 protein is CATSRERGLTYEQYF. DNA for the CDR3: TGTGCCACCAGCAGAGAGAGGGGGCTTACCTACGAGCAGTACTTC.

This clonotype was counted only a few times. CDR3 sequence reads: CSARSTSPGTSYNEQFF. The CDR3, as DNA: TGCAGTGCTAGATCGACTTCCCCCGGGACTAGCTACAATGAGCAGTTCTTC. The chain links TRBV20-1 to TRBJ2-1; 8 nucleotides match TRBD2. CDR1 and CDR2 (germline): DFQATT, SNEGSKA (reference sequence). V was pared by 2 bases and J by 3 bases, with 12 bases of the junction left unmatched. The CDR3 has 17 amino acids.

The genes are TRBV5-1 and TRBJ2-2, with D perhaps matching TRBD2 (6 bases). Trimming took off 4 bases at V and 6 bases at J, with 13 bases between the two ends. The CDR3 length is 14 residues. Germline CDR1 SGHRS, CDR2 YFSETQ. The CDR3 nucleotides are TGCGCCAGCAGCCCCCCTAGCGACTCCGGGGAGCTGTTTTTT. Residues: CASSPPSDSGELFF.